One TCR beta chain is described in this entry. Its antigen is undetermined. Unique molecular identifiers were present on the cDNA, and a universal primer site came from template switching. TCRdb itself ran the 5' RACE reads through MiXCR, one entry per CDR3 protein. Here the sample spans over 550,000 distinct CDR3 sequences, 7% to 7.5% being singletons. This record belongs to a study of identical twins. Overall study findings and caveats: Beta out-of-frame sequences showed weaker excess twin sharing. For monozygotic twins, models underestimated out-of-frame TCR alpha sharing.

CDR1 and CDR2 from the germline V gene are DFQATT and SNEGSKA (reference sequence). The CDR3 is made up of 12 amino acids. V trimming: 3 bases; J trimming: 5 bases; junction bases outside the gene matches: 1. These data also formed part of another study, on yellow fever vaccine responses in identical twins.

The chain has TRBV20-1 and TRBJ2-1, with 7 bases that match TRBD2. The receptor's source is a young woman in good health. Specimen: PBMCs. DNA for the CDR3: TGCAGTGCTAGCGGGACTAACAATGAGCAGTTCTTC. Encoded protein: CSASGTNNEQFF.